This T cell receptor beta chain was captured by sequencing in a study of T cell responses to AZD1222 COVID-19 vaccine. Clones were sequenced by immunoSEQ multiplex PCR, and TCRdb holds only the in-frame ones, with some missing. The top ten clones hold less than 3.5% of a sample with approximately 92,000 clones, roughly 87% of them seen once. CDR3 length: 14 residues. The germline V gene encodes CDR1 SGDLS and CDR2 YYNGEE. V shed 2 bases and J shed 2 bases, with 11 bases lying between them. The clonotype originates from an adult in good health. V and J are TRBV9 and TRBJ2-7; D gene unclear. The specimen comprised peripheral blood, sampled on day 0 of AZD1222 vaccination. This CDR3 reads CASSVEPATYEQYF. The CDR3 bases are TGTGCCAGCAGCGTTGAACCAGCCACCTACGAGCAGTACTTC.